This T cell receptor (beta chain) was identified in a study of shared clonotypes between healthy human individuals. Study background: Serving as donors were a couple of women and three men, whose ages spanned 18 to 49.

Regarding the study as a whole: Among donors, the sharing of clonotypes was expected to be influenced by sequencing depth.

Points on this clone: Antigen unknown.

The assay was run at deep level. Sorted-subset replicate PCRs used 200 ng DNA, tens of thousands of T cell genomes. Method: immunoSEQ multiplex PCR; TCRdb's copy keeps in-frame clones and lacks some. Here the sample spans roughly 2 million clones, 85% to 95% being singletons. The germline V and J ends were trimmed by 6 bases and 10 bases, with 16 bases remaining between them. CDR1 and CDR2 (germline): MNHEY, SMNVEV (reference sequence). There are 14 residues in the CDR3. The sample comprised naive CD4+ T cells sorted from blood. Regarding subset: CD45RA+ positively selected. This clonotype was sampled from a man between 18 and 35 years old in good health. V usage is TRBV27 and J usage is TRBJ1-6, with a tentative D call TRBD1 (5 bases). In DNA, the CDR3 is TGTGCCAGCAGCTTACGAAGGCAGGGCTCACCCCTCCACTTT. Its translation is CASSLRRQGSPLHF.